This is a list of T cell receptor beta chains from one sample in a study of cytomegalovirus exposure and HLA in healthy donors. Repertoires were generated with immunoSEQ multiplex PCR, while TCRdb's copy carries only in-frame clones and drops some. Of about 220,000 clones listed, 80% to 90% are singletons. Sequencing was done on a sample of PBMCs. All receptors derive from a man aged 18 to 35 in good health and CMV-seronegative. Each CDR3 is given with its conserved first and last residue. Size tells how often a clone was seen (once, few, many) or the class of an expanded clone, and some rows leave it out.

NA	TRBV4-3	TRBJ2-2	CASSQDFAGRLNGELFF
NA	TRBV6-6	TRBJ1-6	CASSRQGDNSPLHF
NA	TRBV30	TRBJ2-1	CASNDYNEQFF
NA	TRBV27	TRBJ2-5	CASTRLAGGQETQYF
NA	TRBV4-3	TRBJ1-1	CASSQGASTEAFF
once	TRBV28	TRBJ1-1	CASTPGGGTGEAFF
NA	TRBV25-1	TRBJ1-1	CASSQGHNTEAFF
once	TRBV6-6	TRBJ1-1	CASSFYGNTEAFF
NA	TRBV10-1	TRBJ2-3	CASSDRDRLPRDTQYF
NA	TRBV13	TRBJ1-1	CASIPTRRGGNTEAFF